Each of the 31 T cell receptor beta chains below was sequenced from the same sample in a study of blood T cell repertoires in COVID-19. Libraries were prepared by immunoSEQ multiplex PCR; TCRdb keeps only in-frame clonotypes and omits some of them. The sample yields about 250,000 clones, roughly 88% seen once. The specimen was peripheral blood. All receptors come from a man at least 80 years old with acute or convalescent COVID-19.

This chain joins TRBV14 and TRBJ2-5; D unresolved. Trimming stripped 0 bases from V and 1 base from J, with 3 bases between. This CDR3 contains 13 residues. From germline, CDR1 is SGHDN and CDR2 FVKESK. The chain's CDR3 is CASSQDFQETQYF. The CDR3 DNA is TGTGCCAGCAGCCAAGACTTCCAAGAGACCCAGTACTTC. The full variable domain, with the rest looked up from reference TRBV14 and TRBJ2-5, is EAGVTQFPSHSVIEKGQTVTLRCDPISGHDNLYWYRRVMGKEIKFLLHFVKESKQDESGMPNNRFLAERTGGTYSTLKVQPAELEDSGVYFCASSQDFQETQYFGPGTRLLVL.

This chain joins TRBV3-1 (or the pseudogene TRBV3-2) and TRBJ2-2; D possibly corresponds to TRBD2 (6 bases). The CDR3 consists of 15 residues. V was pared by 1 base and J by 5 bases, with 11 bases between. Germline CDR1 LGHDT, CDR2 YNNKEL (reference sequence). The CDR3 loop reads CASSQARGNTGELFF. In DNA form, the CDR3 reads TGTGCCAGCAGCCAAGCCCGGGGGAATACCGGGGAGCTGTTTTTT.

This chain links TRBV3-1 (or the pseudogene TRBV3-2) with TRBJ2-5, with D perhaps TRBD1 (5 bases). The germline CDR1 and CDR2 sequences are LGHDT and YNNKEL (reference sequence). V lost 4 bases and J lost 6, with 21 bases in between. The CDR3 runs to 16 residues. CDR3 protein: CASSPGQRNLGQTQYF. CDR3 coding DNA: TGTGCCAGCAGCCCAGGGCAAAGGAACTTGGGGCAGACCCAGTACTTC.

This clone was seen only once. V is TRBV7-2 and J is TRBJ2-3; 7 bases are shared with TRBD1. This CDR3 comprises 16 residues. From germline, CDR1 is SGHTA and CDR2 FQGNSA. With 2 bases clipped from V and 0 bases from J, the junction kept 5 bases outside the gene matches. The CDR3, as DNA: TGTGCCAGCAGCTTATCTCGGGACAGCAGCACAGATACGCAGTATTTT. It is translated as CASSLSRDSSTDTQYF. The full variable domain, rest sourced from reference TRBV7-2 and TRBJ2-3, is GAGVSQSPSNKVTEKGKDVELRCDPISGHTALYWYRQSLGQGLEFLIYFQGNSAPDKSGLPSDRFSAERTGGSVSTLTIQRTQQEDSAVYLCASSLSRDSSTDTQYFGPGTRLTVL.

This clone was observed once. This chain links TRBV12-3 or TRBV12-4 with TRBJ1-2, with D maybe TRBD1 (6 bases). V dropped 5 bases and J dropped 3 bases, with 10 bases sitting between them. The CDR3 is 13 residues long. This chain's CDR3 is CASSPDSYYGYTF. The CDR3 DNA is TGTGCCAGCAGTCCGGACAGCTACTATGGCTACACCTTC.

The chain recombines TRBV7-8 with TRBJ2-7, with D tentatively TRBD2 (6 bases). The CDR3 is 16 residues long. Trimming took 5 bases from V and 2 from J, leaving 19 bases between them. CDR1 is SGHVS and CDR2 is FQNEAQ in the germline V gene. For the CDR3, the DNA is TGTGCCAGCAGCCTCAACTCCGGGACTTGGGCCTACGAGCAGTACTTC. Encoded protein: CASSLNSGTWAYEQYF.

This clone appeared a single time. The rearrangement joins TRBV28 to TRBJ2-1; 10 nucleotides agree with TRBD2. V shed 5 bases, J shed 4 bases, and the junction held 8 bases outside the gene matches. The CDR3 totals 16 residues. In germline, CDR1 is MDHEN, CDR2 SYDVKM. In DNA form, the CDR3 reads TGTGCCAGCAGTGGCACTAGCGGGGAAGCTTACAATGAGCAGTTCTTC. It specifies CASSGTSGEAYNEQFF.

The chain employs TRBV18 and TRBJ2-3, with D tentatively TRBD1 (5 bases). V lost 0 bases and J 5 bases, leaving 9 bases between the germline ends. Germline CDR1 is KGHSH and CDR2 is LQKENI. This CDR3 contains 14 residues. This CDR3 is CASSPPAGKDTQYF. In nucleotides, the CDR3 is TGTGCCAGCTCACCACCTGCAGGGAAAGATACGCAGTATTTT.

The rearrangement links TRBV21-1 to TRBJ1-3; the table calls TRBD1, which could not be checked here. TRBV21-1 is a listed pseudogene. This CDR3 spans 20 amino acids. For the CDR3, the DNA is TGTGCCAGCAGCAAAGCAGAGGGAGAGGGCCAGAGGGGGTATGGAAACACCATATATTTT. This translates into CASSKAEGEGQRGYGNTIYF.

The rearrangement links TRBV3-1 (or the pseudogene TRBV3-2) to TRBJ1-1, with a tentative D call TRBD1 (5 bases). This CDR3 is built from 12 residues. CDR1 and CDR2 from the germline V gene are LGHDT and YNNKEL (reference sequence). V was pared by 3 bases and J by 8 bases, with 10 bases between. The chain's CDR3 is CASSHLQAEAFF. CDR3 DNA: TGTGCCAGCAGCCACTTACAGGCAGAAGCTTTCTTT.

The CDR3 sequence: CASSIFENRMNTGELFF. CDR3 coding DNA: TGTGCCAGTAGTATATTTGAGAACCGAATGAACACCGGGGAGCTGTTTTTT. The chain uses TRBV19 and TRBJ2-2; D gene uncertain. Trimming pared 2 bases from V and 1 base from J, leaving 14 bases between. Per germline, CDR1 LNHDA and CDR2 SQIVND (reference sequence). The CDR3 covers 17 residues.

The CDR3 protein is CASSPHRVDTYEQYF. CDR3 DNA sequence: TGTGCCAGCAGTCCACACCGGGTCGATACCTACGAGCAGTACTTC. This chain connects TRBV27 to TRBJ2-7; D not resolved. This CDR3 has 15 residues. Trimming took off 5 bases at V and 2 bases at J, with 16 bases between the two ends. The germline gives CDR1 MNHEY, CDR2 SMNVEV (reference sequence).

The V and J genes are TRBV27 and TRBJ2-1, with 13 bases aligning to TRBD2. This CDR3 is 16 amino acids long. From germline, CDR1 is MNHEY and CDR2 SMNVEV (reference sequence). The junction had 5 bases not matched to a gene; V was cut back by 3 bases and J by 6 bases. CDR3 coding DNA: TGTGCCAGCAGTTTTCGACTAGCGGGAGGAATCAATGAGCAGTTCTTC. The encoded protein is CASSFRLAGGINEQFF.

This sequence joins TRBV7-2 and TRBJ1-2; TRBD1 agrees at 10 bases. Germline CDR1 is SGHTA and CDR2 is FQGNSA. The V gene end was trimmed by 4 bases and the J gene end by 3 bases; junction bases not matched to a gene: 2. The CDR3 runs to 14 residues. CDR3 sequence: CASSSDRGHYGYTF. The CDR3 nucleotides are TGTGCCAGCAGCTCAGACAGGGGGCACTATGGCTACACCTTC.

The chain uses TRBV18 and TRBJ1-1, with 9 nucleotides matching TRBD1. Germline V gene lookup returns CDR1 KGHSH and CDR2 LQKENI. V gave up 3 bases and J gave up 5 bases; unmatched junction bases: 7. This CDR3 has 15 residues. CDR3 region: CASSPLTGGGTEAFF. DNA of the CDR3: TGTGCCAGCTCACCTTTGACAGGGGGGGGGACTGAAGCTTTCTTT.

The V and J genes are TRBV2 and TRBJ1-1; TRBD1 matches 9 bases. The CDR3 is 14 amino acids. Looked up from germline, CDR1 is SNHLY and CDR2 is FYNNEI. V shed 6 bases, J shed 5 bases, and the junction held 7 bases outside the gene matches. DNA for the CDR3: TGTGCCAGCAGAGGGGACAGGGAGGGTACTGAAGCTTTCTTT. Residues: CASRGDREGTEAFF. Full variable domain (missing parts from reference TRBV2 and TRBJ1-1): EPEVTQTPSHQVTQMGQEVILRCVPISNHLYFYWYRQILGQKVEFLVSFYNNEISEKSEIFDDQFSVERPDGSNFTLKIRSTKLEDSAMYFCASRGDREGTEAFFGQGTRLTVV.

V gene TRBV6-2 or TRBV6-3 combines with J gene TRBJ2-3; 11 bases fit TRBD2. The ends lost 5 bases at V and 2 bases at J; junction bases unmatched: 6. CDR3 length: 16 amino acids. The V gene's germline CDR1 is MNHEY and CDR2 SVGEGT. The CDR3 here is CASSDSGRGLTDTQYF. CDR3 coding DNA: TGTGCCAGCAGTGATAGCGGGAGGGGCCTCACAGATACGCAGTATTTT.

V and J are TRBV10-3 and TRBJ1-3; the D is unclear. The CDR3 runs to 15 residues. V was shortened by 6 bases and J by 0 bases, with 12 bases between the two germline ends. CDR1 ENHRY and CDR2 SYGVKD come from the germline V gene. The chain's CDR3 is CAISSGGRSGNTIYF. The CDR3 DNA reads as TGTGCCATCAGCTCTGGAGGTCGCTCTGGAAACACCATATATTTT.

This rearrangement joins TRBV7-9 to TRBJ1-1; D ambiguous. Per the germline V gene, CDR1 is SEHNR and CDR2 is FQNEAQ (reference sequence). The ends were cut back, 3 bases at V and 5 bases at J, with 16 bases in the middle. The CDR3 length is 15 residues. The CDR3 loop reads CASSFGDTRRTEAFF. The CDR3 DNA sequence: TGTGCCAGCAGCTTTGGCGACACAAGACGTACTGAAGCTTTCTTT.

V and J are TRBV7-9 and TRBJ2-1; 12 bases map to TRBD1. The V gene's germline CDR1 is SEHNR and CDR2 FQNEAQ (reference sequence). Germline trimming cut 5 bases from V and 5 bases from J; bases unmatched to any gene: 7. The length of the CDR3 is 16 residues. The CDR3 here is CASSTRDRGLNNEQFF. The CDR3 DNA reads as TGTGCCAGCAGCACTAGGGACAGGGGGCTGAACAATGAGCAGTTCTTC. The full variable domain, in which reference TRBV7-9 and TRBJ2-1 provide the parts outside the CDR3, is DTGVSQNPRHKITKRGQNVTFRCDPISEHNRLYWYRQTLGQGPEFLTYFQNEAQLEKSRLLSDRFSAERPKGSFSTLEIQRTEQGDSAMYLCASSTRDRGLNNEQFFGPGTRLTVL.

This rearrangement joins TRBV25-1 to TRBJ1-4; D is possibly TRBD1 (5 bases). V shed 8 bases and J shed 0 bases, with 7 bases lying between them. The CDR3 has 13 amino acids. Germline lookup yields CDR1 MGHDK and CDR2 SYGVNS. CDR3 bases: TGTGCCAGCCGGGGGACAACTAATGAAAAACTGTTTTTT. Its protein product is CASRGTTNEKLFF.

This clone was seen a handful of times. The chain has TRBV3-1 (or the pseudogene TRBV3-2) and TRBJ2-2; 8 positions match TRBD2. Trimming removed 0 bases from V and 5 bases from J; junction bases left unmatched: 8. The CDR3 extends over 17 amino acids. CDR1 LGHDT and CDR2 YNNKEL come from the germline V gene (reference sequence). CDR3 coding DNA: TGTGCCAGCAGCCAAGAATCCAGCGGGAGTGGGACCGGGGAGCTGTTTTTT. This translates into CASSQESSGSGTGELFF.

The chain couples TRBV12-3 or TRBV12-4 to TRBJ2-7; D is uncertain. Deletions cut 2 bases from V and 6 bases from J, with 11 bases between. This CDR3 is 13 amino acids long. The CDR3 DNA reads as TGTGCCAGCAGTTTAAGTCCCACGGGCGAGCAGTACTTC. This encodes CASSLSPTGEQYF.

The CDR3 nucleotides read TGTGCCAGCAGCGGGGCGGGGACAGATACGCAGTATTTT. It is translated as CASSGAGTDTQYF. The chain is built from TRBV25-1 and TRBJ2-3, with D possibly matching TRBD2 (6 bases). Trimming cost V 6 bases and J 3 bases, with 10 bases left between them. Germline CDR1 is MGHDK and CDR2 is SYGVNS. The CDR3 loop spans 13 amino acids.

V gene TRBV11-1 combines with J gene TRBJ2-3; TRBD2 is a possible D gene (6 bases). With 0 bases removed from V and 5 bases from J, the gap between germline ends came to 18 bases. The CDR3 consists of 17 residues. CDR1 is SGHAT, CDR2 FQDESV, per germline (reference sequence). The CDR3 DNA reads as TGTGCCAGCAGCTTAGCGCTGGGGGGACCCCCGGTAGATACGCAGTATTTT. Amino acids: CASSLALGGPPVDTQYF.

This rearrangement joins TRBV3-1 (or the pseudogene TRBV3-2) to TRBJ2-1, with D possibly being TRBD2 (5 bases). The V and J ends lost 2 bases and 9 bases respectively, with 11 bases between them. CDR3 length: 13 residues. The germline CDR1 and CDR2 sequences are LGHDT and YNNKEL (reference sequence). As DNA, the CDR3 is TGTGCCAGCAGCCAATCTAGAAGCGGTGAGCAGTTCTTC. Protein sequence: CASSQSRSGEQFF.

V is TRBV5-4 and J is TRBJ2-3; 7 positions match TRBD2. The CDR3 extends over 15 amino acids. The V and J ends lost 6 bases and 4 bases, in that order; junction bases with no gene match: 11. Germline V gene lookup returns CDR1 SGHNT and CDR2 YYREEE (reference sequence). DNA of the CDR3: TGTGCCAGCACCTTTCTGGGGGGGAAGGCAGATACGCAGTATTTT. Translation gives CASTFLGGKADTQYF.

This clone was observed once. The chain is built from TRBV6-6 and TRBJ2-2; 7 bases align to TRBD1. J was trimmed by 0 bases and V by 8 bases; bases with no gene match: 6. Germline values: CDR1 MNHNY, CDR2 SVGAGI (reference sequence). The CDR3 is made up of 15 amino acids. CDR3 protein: CASAGQDPNTGELFF. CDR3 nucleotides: TGTGCCAGCGCCGGACAGGACCCGAACACCGGGGAGCTGTTTTTT.

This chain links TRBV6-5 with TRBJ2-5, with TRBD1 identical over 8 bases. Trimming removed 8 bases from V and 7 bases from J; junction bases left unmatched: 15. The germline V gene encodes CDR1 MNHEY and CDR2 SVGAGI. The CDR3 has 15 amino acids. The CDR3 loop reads CASLQPGQVGGTQYF. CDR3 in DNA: TGTGCCAGCCTACAACCGGGACAGGTGGGGGGGACCCAGTACTTC.

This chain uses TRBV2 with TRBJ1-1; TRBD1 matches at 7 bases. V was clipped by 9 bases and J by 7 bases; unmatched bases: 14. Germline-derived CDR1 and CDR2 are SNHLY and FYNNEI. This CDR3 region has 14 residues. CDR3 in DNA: TGTGCCAGTCACAGGGGCCCCCCCTACGGTGAAGCTTTCTTT. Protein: CASHRGPPYGEAFF.

The CDR3: CASSSTGYQETQYF. Written as DNA, the CDR3 is TGTGCCAGCAGCTCGACTGGCTACCAAGAGACCCAGTACTTC. The rearrangement uses TRBV13 and TRBJ2-5; unclear D gene. There are 14 residues in the CDR3. The germline V and J ends were trimmed by 4 bases and 0 bases, with 9 bases remaining between them. Per germline, CDR1 PRHDT and CDR2 FYEKMQ (reference sequence). The entire variable domain, with the rest obtained from reference TRBV13 and TRBJ2-5, is as follows: AAGVIQSPRHLIKEKRETATLKCYPIPRHDTVYWYQQGPGQDPQFLISFYEKMQSDKGSIPDRFSAQQFSDYHSELNMSSLELGDSALYFCASSSTGYQETQYFGPGTRLLVL.